The T cell receptor beta chain described here comes from a study of blood T cell repertoires in COVID-19. Turning to the study itself: T cells, B-cell-depleted T cells, or PBMCs provided the cDNA or gDNA that served as material.

Looked up from germline, CDR1 is SNHLY and CDR2 is FYNNEI. Trimming shortened V by 1 base and J by 7 bases, and 20 bases separated the two germline ends. There are 16 residues in the CDR3. Researchers sorted participants into cohorts using their self-reported clinical history. Profiled with immunoSEQ multiplex PCR; TCRdb holds only in-frame clones, not every one. The data hold approximately 170,000 clones, with about 80% observed a single time. Input material: PBMCs or T cells enriched from blood (not recorded which). The chain joins TRBV2 to TRBJ2-7; D possibly corresponds to TRBD2 (5 bases). This sequence originates from a woman in her seventies in a cohort exposed to, infected with or recovered from COVID-19 (not recorded which). The CDR3 sequence: CASSEGPATREGEQYF. DNA for the CDR3: TGTGCCAGCAGTGAAGGTCCGGCTACCCGGGAAGGTGAGCAGTACTTC.